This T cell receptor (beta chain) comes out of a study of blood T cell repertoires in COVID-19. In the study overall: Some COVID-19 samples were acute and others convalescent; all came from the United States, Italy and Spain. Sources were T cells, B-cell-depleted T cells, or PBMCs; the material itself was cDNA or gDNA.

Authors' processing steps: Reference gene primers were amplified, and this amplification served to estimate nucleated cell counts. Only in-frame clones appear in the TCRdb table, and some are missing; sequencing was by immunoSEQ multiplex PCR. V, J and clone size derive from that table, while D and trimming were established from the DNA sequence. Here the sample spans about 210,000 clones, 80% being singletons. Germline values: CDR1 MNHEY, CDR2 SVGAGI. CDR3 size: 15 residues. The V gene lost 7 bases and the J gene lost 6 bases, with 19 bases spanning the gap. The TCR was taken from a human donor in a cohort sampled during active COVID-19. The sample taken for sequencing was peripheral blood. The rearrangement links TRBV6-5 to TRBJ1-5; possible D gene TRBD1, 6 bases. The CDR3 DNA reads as TGTGCCAGCAAAAAAGGGCAGGGGATCGGTCAGCCCCAGCATTTT. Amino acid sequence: CASKKGQGIGQPQHF.